This T cell receptor (beta chain) appears in the sequencing data of a study of blood T cell repertoires in COVID-19. Overall study: T cells, B-cell-depleted T cells, or PBMCs supplied cDNA or gDNA.

The assay was immunoSEQ multiplex PCR, and TCRdb's table has in-frame clones only and misses some. The sample has around 110,000 clones; approximately 84% are singletons. The CDR3 has 14 amino acids. Trimming took off 5 bases at V and 4 bases at J, with 15 bases between the two ends. Germline CDR1 and CDR2: MNHEY and SVGAGI. Sample: peripheral blood. This clonotype was obtained from an older man with active or convalescent COVID-19. V gene TRBV6-5 combines with J gene TRBJ2-7; possibly TRBD2 for D (5 bases). DNA of the CDR3: TGTGCCAGCAGTCCACCCCTACGGAGGTACGAGCAGTACTTC. As protein: CASSPPLRRYEQYF.